This is a list of T cell receptor beta chains from one sample in a study of T cells in Graves' hyperthyroidism and ophthalmopathy. TCRdb itself ran the multiplex PCR reads through MiXCR, one entry per CDR3 protein. In the table there are 250,000 to 350,000 distinct CDR3 sequences, about 20% of which are singletons. Sequencing input: blood. The source is a man aged 25-45 years with Graves' ophthalmopathy. Each CDR3 is given with its conserved first and last residue. A D gene is named only where the DNA matches it firmly. Where a row states a size, it is once, few, many or the class of an expanded clone; other rows omit it.

>TRBD2|few|TRBJ2-5|TRBV6-2/TRBV6-3
CASSLLAGVSGTQYF
TGTGCCAGCAGTTTACTAGCGGGAGTTTCTGGGACCCAGTACTTC
>TRBD1|many|TRBJ1-1|TRBV7-8
CASSTRDRNTEAFF
TGTGCCAGCAGCACCAGGGACAGGAACACTGAAGCTTTCTTT
>.|.|TRBJ2-2|TRBV29-1
CSVTDAGELFF
TGCAGCGTTACGGATGCCGGGGAGCTGTTTTTT
>TRBD1|.|TRBJ2-2|TRBV27
CASQTGATGELFF
TGTGCCAGCCAGACAGGGGCCACCGGGGAGCTGTTTTTT
>TRBD1|.|TRBJ2-7|TRBV28
CASSSGDRAEYEQYF
TGTGCCAGCAGTTCCGGGGACAGGGCTGAGTACGAGCAGTACTTC
>.|many|TRBJ1-2|TRBV11-3
CASSFREMSYGYTF
TGTGCCAGCAGCTTTCGAGAGATGTCGTATGGCTACACCTTC
>.|.|TRBJ1-1|TRBV7-2
CASSFQEDTEAFF
TGTGCCAGCAGCTTCCAGGAGGACACTGAAGCTTTCTTT
>.|.|TRBJ2-7|TRBV11-2
CASSLGPTSSYEQYF
TGTGCCAGCAGCTTAGGACCAACAAGCTCCTACGAGCAGTACTTC
>.|many|TRBJ2-5|TRBV7-3
CASSLSGVRETQYF
TGTGCCAGCAGCTTAAGCGGGGTCAGGGAGACCCAGTACTTC
>TRBD2|.|TRBJ2-2|TRBV19
CASSVGTSGKGTGELFF
TGTGCCAGTAGTGTGGGAACTAGCGGGAAAGGAACCGGGGAGCTGTTTTTT
>TRBD1|many|TRBJ2-1|TRBV27
CASTSGTGSNEQFF
TGTGCCAGCACCTCCGGGACAGGGTCAAATGAGCAGTTCTTC
>TRBD1|few|TRBJ1-2|TRBV30
CAWRDEDRAKGYTF
TGTGCCTGGAGGGATGAGGACAGGGCGAAGGGCTACACCTTC
>TRBD2|few|TRBJ2-3|TRBV9
CASSVLAGGSLADTQYF
TGTGCCAGCAGCGTCCTAGCGGGAGGGAGTTTGGCAGATACGCAGTATTTT
>.|many|TRBJ2-1|TRBV28
CASRSGSLGGEQFF
TGTGCCAGCAGGAGCGGATCACTCGGAGGTGAGCAGTTCTTC
>TRBD1|.|TRBJ2-3|TRBV6-4
CASKIQGAADTQYF
TGTGCCAGCAAAATACAGGGGGCCGCAGATACGCAGTATTTT
>.|few|TRBJ1-6|TRBV6-1
CAARETGSPLHF
TGTGCCGCACGGGAGACGGGTTCACCCCTCCACTTT
>TRBD2|.|TRBJ2-1|TRBV14
CASSSGASGLNEQFF
TGTGCCAGCAGCTCCGGGGCTAGCGGGCTCAATGAGCAGTTCTTC
>.|.|TRBJ2-1|TRBV24-1
CATSDSYTGLPEQFF
TGTGCCACCAGTGATTCATACACAGGGTTACCTGAGCAGTTCTTC
>.|many|TRBJ1-4|TRBV11-2
CASSLNRATNEKLFF
TGTGCCAGCAGCTTAAACAGGGCTACTAATGAAAAACTGTTTTTT
>.|.|TRBJ2-5|TRBV28
CASSPDTETQYF
TGTGCCAGCAGCCCCGATACCGAGACCCAGTACTTC
>.|many|TRBJ2-3|TRBV9
CASTMNRDSQTHTQYF
TGTGCCAGCACCATGAACCGGGACTCCCAAACCCATACGCAGTATTTT
>.|few|TRBJ2-1|TRBV3-1
CASSRDAVSSYNEQFF
TGTGCCAGCAGCCGGGACGCCGTAAGCTCCTACAATGAGCAGTTCTTC
>TRBD1|.|TRBJ1-2|TRBV19
CASSKQGVFYGYTF
TGTGCCAGTAGTAAACAGGGGGTTTTCTATGGCTACACCTTC
>.|.|TRBJ1-1|TRBV6-9
CASSYARAEVGTEAFF
TGTGCCAGCAGTTACGCCAGGGCTGAAGTTGGGACTGAAGCTTTCTTT
>.|many|TRBJ1-1|TRBV30
CAWSVLRWEGPFF
TGTGCCTGGAGTGTACTTAGGTGGGAAGGGCCTTTCTTT
>.|few|TRBJ2-7|TRBV6-2/TRBV6-3
CASSGEGEQYF
TGTGCCAGCTCCGGTGAAGGCGAGCAGTACTTC
>TRBD1|.|TRBJ2-5|TRBV25-1
CASSVSPRQGRSVETQYF
TGTGCCAGCAGTGTAAGCCCGCGACAGGGTCGGTCGGTGGAGACCCAGTACTTC
>.|.|TRBJ2-1|TRBV7-6
CASSLLGGARYNEQFF
TGTGCCAGCAGCCTCCTTGGGGGGGCGCGTTACAATGAGCAGTTCTTC
>.|few|TRBJ2-1|TRBV7-9
CASSSPFGAGEQFF
TGTGCCAGCAGTTCCCCCTTCGGAGCGGGTGAGCAGTTCTTC
>TRBD2|many|TRBJ2-1|TRBV11-1
CASSPRTLAGGYNEQFF
TGTGCCAGCAGCCCCCGTACTTTAGCGGGAGGCTACAATGAGCAGTTCTTC
>.|.|TRBJ1-1|TRBV7-8
CASSLAGSQAFF
TGTGCCAGCAGCTTAGCGGGCTCTCAAGCTTTCTTT
>.|.|TRBJ2-3|TRBV20-1
CSAPYLGGTQYF
TGCAGTGCTCCGTACCTGGGGGGTACGCAGTATTTT